These 22 T cell receptor beta chains were all obtained from the same sample, sequenced in a study of graft-versus-host responses after intestinal transplantation. Some clones are missing from TCRdb's copy, which holds only in-frame ones; the method was immunoSEQ multiplex PCR. The repertoire holds more than 70,000 clones, with about 90% as singletons. Their cognate antigens are unknown. Sequencing used unstimulated CD8+ T cells sorted from spleen or lymph node cells, obtained before transplant. All receptors derive from a human donor who was the organ donor for an intestinal transplant.

V and J are TRBV4-1 and TRBJ2-1; the match to TRBD2 covers 10 bases. CDR1 is MGHRA and CDR2 is YSYEKL in the germline V gene. The CDR3 consists of 14 residues. With V trimmed by 0 bases and J by 13 bases, 6 bases remained unmatched. The CDR3 DNA follows: TGCGCCAGCAGCCAAGATCCACTAGCGGGGACACAGTTCTTC. Translation gives CASSQDPLAGTQFF.

The chain carries TRBV18 and TRBJ2-5; TRBD1 matches at 9 bases. In germline, CDR1 is KGHSH, CDR2 LQKENI. The CDR3 is 15 amino acids. Losses at the gene ends were 3 bases for V and 5 bases for J; bases not matched to a gene: 7. CDR3 sequence (DNA): TGTGCCAGCTCACCGTGGGACAGGGAGGGCGAGACCCAGTACTTC. Protein: CASSPWDREGETQYF.

The V and J genes are TRBV6-1 and TRBJ1-2; D is uncertain. CDR1 and CDR2 from the germline V gene are MNHNS and SASEGT. CDR3 length: 12 amino acids. Trimming stripped 6 bases from V and 8 bases from J, with 13 bases between. CDR3: CASSPLPVGYTF. The CDR3 coding sequence is TGTGCCAGCAGCCCCCTCCCCGTAGGCTACACCTTC.

The gene calls are TRBV12-5 and TRBJ2-2, with 7 bases identical to TRBD1. The junction had 3 bases not matched to a gene; V was cut back by 2 bases and J by 6 bases. The CDR3 totals 14 residues. The germline V gene has CDR1 LGHNT and CDR2 FRNRAP. CDR3: CASGLHQGAGELFF. The CDR3 coding sequence is TGTGCTAGTGGTTTGCACCAGGGGGCCGGGGAGCTGTTTTTT.

The V and J genes are TRBV19 and TRBJ2-7; the match to TRBD2 covers 8 bases. The germline gives CDR1 LNHDA, CDR2 SQIVND (reference sequence). This CDR3 spans 15 amino acids. The junction had 10 bases not matched to a gene; V was cut back by 4 bases and J by 5 bases. CDR3 DNA sequence: TGTGCCAGTAGTAGCTCGTCTAGCGGGTACCACGAGCAGTACTTC. It is translated as CASSSSSSGYHEQYF.

CDR3 sequence: CASRTGTGLTFF. The CDR3 nucleotides are TGTGCCAGCAGGACCGGGACAGGGCTAACTTTCTTT. The chain employs TRBV25-1 and TRBJ1-1; TRBD1 aligns across 9 bases. The ends lost 6 bases at V and 12 bases at J; junction bases unmatched: 8. Germline V lookup: CDR1 MGHDK, CDR2 SYGVNS. The CDR3 totals 12 residues.

This chain connects TRBV9 to TRBJ2-7; a possible D gene is TRBD2 (6 bases). Trimming stripped 0 bases from V and 1 base from J, with 11 bases between. CDR3 length equals 15 residues. CDR1 SGDLS and CDR2 YYNGEE come from the germline V gene. CDR3 protein: CASSVGHGRSYEQYF. The CDR3, as DNA: TGTGCCAGCAGCGTAGGTCACGGGAGATCCTACGAGCAGTACTTC.

This rearrangement joins TRBV28 to TRBJ1-1; D unresolved. The V end was cut by 6 bases, the J end by 3 bases, with 17 bases between. Per the germline V gene, CDR1 is MDHEN and CDR2 is SYDVKM. This CDR3 is 15 amino acids long. The CDR3 sequence is CASRPRVESDTEAFF. For the CDR3, the DNA is TGTGCCAGCAGACCACGGGTGGAGTCAGACACTGAAGCTTTCTTT.

The genes are TRBV7-8 and TRBJ1-2, with D perhaps TRBD1 (6 bases). Germline CDR1 reads SGHVS; CDR2 reads FQNEAQ. This CDR3 has 17 amino acids. V lost 5 bases, J lost 4 bases, and 23 bases lay in between. The DNA of the CDR3 is TGTGCCAGCAGCCCTAACCCCTTGGCAGGGGCGAGCTATGGCTACACCTTC. It specifies CASSPNPLAGASYGYTF. Supplemented by reference TRBV7-8 and TRBJ1-2, the full variable domain reads GAGVSQSPRYKVAKRGQDVALRCDPISGHVSLFWYQQALGQGPEFLTYFQNEAQLDKSGLPSDRFFAERPEGSVSTLKIQRTQQEDSAVYLCASSPNPLAGASYGYTFGSGTRLTVV.

The rearrangement joins TRBV2 to TRBJ2-1; unclear D gene. V was cut by 4 bases and J by 10 bases, with 23 bases left in between. Germline lookup yields CDR1 SNHLY and CDR2 FYNNEI. The CDR3 totals 16 residues. The CDR3 region is CASSGHSISPLNEQFF. The DNA for the CDR3 is TGTGCCAGCAGTGGCCACAGTATTTCCCCGCTTAACGAGCAGTTCTTC.

The rearrangement links TRBV9 to TRBJ2-7, with D possibly TRBD1 on 5 matching bases. Germline V lookup: CDR1 SGDLS, CDR2 YYNGEE. This CDR3 contains 15 residues. V lost 3 bases and J 5 bases, leaving 18 bases between the germline ends. The CDR3 protein is CASSAETATPHEQYF. The CDR3 nucleotides are TGTGCCAGCAGCGCAGAGACAGCGACCCCCCACGAGCAGTACTTC. Drawing the rest from reference TRBV9 and TRBJ2-7, the complete variable domain is DSGVTQTPKHLITATGQRVTLRCSPRSGDLSVYWYQQSLDQGLQFLIQYYNGEERAKGNILERFSAQQFPDLHSELNLSSLELGDSALYFCASSAETATPHEQYFGPGTRLTVT.

The gene calls are TRBV6-6 and TRBJ2-7, with D hard to call. CDR1 and CDR2 from the germline V gene are MNHNY and SVGAGI (reference sequence). With 4 bases removed from V and 4 bases from J, the gap between germline ends came to 8 bases. This CDR3 spans 12 amino acids. CDR3 bases: TGTGCCAGCAGTTCAACAAAGTACGAGCAGTACTTC. Protein: CASSSTKYEQYF.

This rearrangement joins TRBV19 to TRBJ1-2; 10 bases align to TRBD1. CDR3 length: 15 amino acids. V lost 5 bases, J lost 6 bases, and 9 bases stayed unmatched. Per the germline V gene, CDR1 is LNHDA and CDR2 is SQIVND (reference sequence). The CDR3 DNA follows: TGTGCCAGTAGTCAGCATGGACAGGGGGGCAATGGCTACACCTTC. Its translation is CASSQHGQGGNGYTF. Using reference TRBV19 and TRBJ1-2 for the parts outside the CDR3, the full variable domain is DGGITQSPKYLFRKEGQNVTLSCEQNLNHDAMYWYRQDPGQGLRLIYYSQIVNDFQKGDIAEGYSVSREKKESFPLTVTSAQKNPTAFYLCASSQHGQGGNGYTFGSGTRLTVV.

This clone was seen a single time. V gene TRBV7-9 combines with J gene TRBJ1-4; TRBD1 might be the D (5 bases). The CDR3 runs to 14 residues. Germline V gene lookup returns CDR1 SEHNR and CDR2 FQNEAQ (reference sequence). The V end lost 5 bases, the J end lost 3 bases, and 10 bases lay between the germline ends. CDR3 sequence: CASSPDISNEKLFF. The CDR3 nucleotides read TGTGCCAGCAGCCCGGACATCTCTAATGAAAAACTGTTTTTT.

V usage is TRBV5-1 and J usage is TRBJ1-2, with D tentatively TRBD1 (6 bases). Germline V gene data show CDR1 as SGHRS and CDR2 as YFSETQ. V shed 0 bases and J shed 2 bases, with 17 bases lying between them. The length of the CDR3 is 17 residues. The DNA for the CDR3 is TGCGCCAGCAGCTTGGGCCTTACAGGGTTAGTCAACTATGGCTACACCTTC. Encoded protein: CASSLGLTGLVNYGYTF.

The count of this clone is one. V gene TRBV19 combines with J gene TRBJ2-7; 9 nucleotides agree with TRBD1. After removal of 4 bases from V and 3 bases from J, the junction contained 4 bases not matched to a gene. Per the germline V gene, CDR1 is LNHDA and CDR2 is SQIVND (reference sequence). The CDR3 totals 14 residues. This CDR3 reads CASSTGQGGYEQYF. The CDR3 DNA reads TGTGCCAGTAGTACGGGACAGGGTGGCTACGAGCAGTACTTC.

V is TRBV2 and J is TRBJ2-3; unclear D gene. Germline-derived CDR1 and CDR2 are SNHLY and FYNNEI. V lost 4 bases to trimming and J lost 2 bases, with 10 bases between them. This CDR3 spans 14 amino acids. The DNA of the CDR3 is TGTGCCAGCAGTGCTTCGTATTACACAGATACGCAGTATTTT. This sequence encodes CASSASYYTDTQYF.

The chain has TRBV11-2 and TRBJ2-1; a weak D match, TRBD1 (6 bases). There are 13 residues in the CDR3. V was clipped by 3 bases and J by 10 bases, with 13 bases between them. Germline assignment: CDR1 SGHAT and CDR2 FQNNGV. The CDR3 DNA reads TGTGCCAGCAGCTTCAAATTTGGGACAGAGCAGTTCTTC. Translating gives CASSFKFGTEQFF.

The rearrangement joins TRBV7-6 to TRBJ1-3, with D unclear. Between the trimmed V and J ends, which lost 1 base and 8 bases, there was a span of 9 bases. Germline values: CDR1 SGHVS, CDR2 FNYEAQ. This CDR3 is 13 amino acids long. CDR3 residues: CASSLVPPDTIYF. Here the CDR3 DNA reads TGTGCCAGCAGCTTAGTCCCACCAGACACCATATATTTT.

The chain's CDR3 is CASTLDRGGNQPQHF. The CDR3 region has the DNA TGTGCCAGCACCCTCGACAGGGGGGGCAATCAGCCCCAGCATTTT. The chain combines TRBV27 with TRBJ1-5, with TRBD1 identical over 9 bases. The CDR3 runs 15 residues. Germline V gene data show CDR1 as MNHEY and CDR2 as SMNVEV (reference sequence). After removal of 7 bases from V and 2 bases from J, the junction contained 6 bases not matched to a gene.

The chain couples TRBV6-5 to TRBJ2-2; no clear D. V lost 2 bases to trimming and J lost 5 bases, with 12 bases between them. The CDR3 extends over 15 amino acids. CDR1 is MNHEY, CDR2 SVGAGI, per germline. This CDR3 is CASSYANPITGELFF. The CDR3 bases are TGTGCCAGCAGTTACGCCAACCCTATTACCGGGGAGCTGTTTTTT.

This chain uses TRBV7-6 with TRBJ2-7; tentative D call: TRBD1 (6 bases). Trimming shortened V by 0 bases and J by 3 bases, and 12 bases separated the two germline ends. CDR3 size: 15 residues. Germline assignment: CDR1 SGHVS and CDR2 FNYEAQ. For the CDR3, the DNA is TGTGCCAGCAGCTTAGCAGTGGGGGCAGGCTACGAGCAGTACTTC. This sequence encodes CASSLAVGAGYEQYF.